Following are 17 T cell receptor beta chains from one sample sequenced in a study of blood T cell repertoires in COVID-19. Using immunoSEQ multiplex PCR, the repertoire was profiled, and TCRdb retains in-frame clones only, with some absent. Seen here are tens of thousands of clones, approximately 83% observed once, and the top ten hold more than 15%. The sample taken for sequencing was peripheral blood. These receptors came from a man aged 35-49 years with COVID-19, enrolled during active disease.

The chain carries TRBV6-5 and TRBJ2-7, with a weak D call TRBD2 (6 bases). The CDR3 is 14 amino acids. The germline gives CDR1 MNHEY, CDR2 SVGAGI. Trimming removed 8 bases at V and 5 bases at J, with 19 bases between. The CDR3 nucleotides are TGTGCCAGCCCTGCGGGAACGGAAGTGGACGAGCAGTACTTC. It codes for CASPAGTEVDEQYF.

The chain carries TRBV5-1 and TRBJ1-5; TRBD1 agrees at 8 bases. With 0 bases clipped from V and 6 bases from J, the junction kept 5 bases outside the gene matches. The length of the CDR3 is 15 residues. From germline, CDR1 is SGHRS and CDR2 YFSETQ. The CDR3 protein is CASSLAGQGGQPQHF. The CDR3, as DNA: TGCGCCAGCAGCTTGGCCGGACAGGGAGGTCAGCCCCAGCATTTT. The full variable domain, its missing parts supplied by reference TRBV5-1 and TRBJ1-5, is KAGVTQTPRYLIKTRGQQVTLSCSPISGHRSVSWYQQTPGQGLQFLFEYFSETQRNKGNFPGRFSGRQFSNSRSEMNVSTLELGDSALYLCASSLAGQGGQPQHFGDGTRLSIL.

This rearrangement joins TRBV11-1 to TRBJ2-5; D is uncertain. The CDR3 extends over 13 amino acids. From germline, CDR1 is SGHAT and CDR2 FQDESV (reference sequence). The V end lost 2 bases, the J end lost 12 bases, and 16 bases lay between the germline ends. CDR3 sequence reads: CASSLSRRREKYF. The CDR3 region has the DNA TGTGCCAGCAGCTTAAGCCGCCGCCGCGAGAAGTACTTC.

The chain employs TRBV6-5 and TRBJ1-2; TRBD1 might be the D (6 bases). The ends were cut back, 7 bases at V and 2 bases at J, with 11 bases in the middle. The CDR3 consists of 13 residues. Germline CDR1 is MNHEY and CDR2 is SVGAGI. For the CDR3, the DNA is TGTGCCAGCAACAGGGCGCTGAACTATGGCTACACCTTC. Protein product: CASNRALNYGYTF.

The rearrangement uses TRBV5-4 and TRBJ2-5; TRBD1 might be the D (7 bases). Per the germline V gene, CDR1 is SGHNT and CDR2 is YYREEE (reference sequence). Trimming cost V 3 bases and J 7 bases, with 19 bases left between them. The CDR3 is made up of 15 amino acids. DNA for the CDR3: TGTGCCAGCAGCTGGGGGGACAGCGAGGGGGCGACCCAGTACTTC. It yields the protein CASSWGDSEGATQYF.

This rearrangement joins TRBV3-1 (or the pseudogene TRBV3-2) to TRBJ1-2, with a tentative D call TRBD1 (6 bases). The germline V gene encodes CDR1 LGHDT and CDR2 YNNKEL (reference sequence). CDR3 length: 13 residues. V was pared by 1 base and J by 8 bases, with 11 bases between. CDR3: CASSQGGGEGYTF. CDR3 DNA: TGTGCCAGCAGCCAAGGGGGGGGCGAAGGCTACACCTTC.

V usage is TRBV6-5 and J usage is TRBJ2-3; 10 bases are a match to TRBD2. With 7 bases clipped from V and 2 bases from J, the junction kept 6 bases outside the gene matches. Germline assignment: CDR1 MNHEY and CDR2 SVGAGI. The CDR3 runs to 15 residues. CDR3 nucleotide sequence: TGTGCCAGCAACGAACTAGCGGGGCTCACAGATACGCAGTATTTT. It codes for CASNELAGLTDTQYF.

V and J are TRBV5-1 and TRBJ2-5; TRBD1 might be the D (6 bases). Germline values: CDR1 SGHRS, CDR2 YFSETQ. Deletions cut 4 bases from V and 1 base from J, with 23 bases between. The CDR3 contains 18 residues. CDR3 loop: CASSLRLQGAPFQETQYF. In DNA, the CDR3 is TGCGCCAGCAGCCTACGCCTACAGGGAGCTCCGTTCCAAGAGACCCAGTACTTC.

The chain uses TRBV19 and TRBJ2-5; 15 bases fit TRBD2. The CDR3 spans 19 residues. V trimming: 5 bases; J trimming: 4 bases; junction bases outside the gene matches: 14. Germline CDR1 is LNHDA and CDR2 is SQIVND (reference sequence). The CDR3, as DNA: TGTGCCAGTAGTCCCCCGCCGGGACTAGCGGGGGGCCCATCAGAGACCCAGTACTTC. It codes for CASSPPPGLAGGPSETQYF.

V is TRBV18 and J is TRBJ2-3; no reliable D call. CDR3 length: 15 amino acids. The V gene's germline CDR1 is KGHSH and CDR2 LQKENI. V was trimmed by 1 base and J by 2 bases, leaving 10 bases between them. CDR3 amino acids: CASSPRLSLTDTQYF. CDR3 bases: TGTGCCAGCTCACCACGACTTTCCCTCACAGATACGCAGTATTTT.

This clone showed up just once. This rearrangement joins TRBV30 to TRBJ2-1; weak D call: TRBD2 (5 bases). Germline V gene lookup returns CDR1 GTSNPN and CDR2 SVGIG (reference sequence). Trimming left V 2 bases short and J 5 bases short, with 10 bases between. The CDR3 runs to 13 residues. The CDR3 DNA sequence: TGTGCCTGGAGTAGAGCGGTACACAATGAGCAGTTCTTC. Residues: CAWSRAVHNEQFF.

The chain carries TRBV1 and TRBJ2-5; the listed D gene, TRBD2, was not tested against the DNA. TRBV1 is marked as a pseudogene. There are 18 residues in the CDR3. The CDR3 here is CTSSQDWVAGAYQETQYF. CDR3 nucleotides: TGCACCAGCAGCCAAGATTGGGTGGCGGGGGCGTACCAAGAGACCCAGTACTTC.

V is TRBV6-5 and J is TRBJ2-7, with 13 bases aligning to TRBD2. Looked up from germline, CDR1 is MNHEY and CDR2 is SVGAGI. The CDR3 consists of 15 residues. With 6 bases clipped from V and 4 bases from J, the junction kept 6 bases outside the gene matches. The CDR3 is CASSHTSGGAYEQYF. The CDR3, as DNA: TGTGCCAGCAGCCACACTAGCGGGGGGGCTTACGAGCAGTACTTC.

The V gene is TRBV5-4, the J gene TRBJ2-3; a possible D gene is TRBD1 (6 bases). Between the trimmed V and J ends, which lost 4 bases and 0 bases, there was a span of 27 bases. Germline V gene data show CDR1 as SGHNT and CDR2 as YYREEE (reference sequence). The CDR3 has 20 residues. CDR3 loop: CASSLPPRARTDRSTDTQYF. CDR3 in DNA: TGTGCCAGCAGCCTCCCCCCGCGGGCCAGGACAGACAGGAGCACAGATACGCAGTATTTT.

The chain combines TRBV19 with TRBJ2-3; 7 bases fit TRBD1. Trimming removed 4 bases from V and 1 base from J; junction bases left unmatched: 5. This CDR3 spans 15 amino acids. The germline V gene encodes CDR1 LNHDA and CDR2 SQIVND (reference sequence). The CDR3 protein is CASSRDSPGTDTQYF. CDR3 coding DNA: TGTGCCAGTAGTAGGGACAGCCCAGGCACAGATACGCAGTATTTT.

The chain is built from TRBV27 and TRBJ2-7; D possibly corresponds to TRBD1 (5 bases). V gave up 5 bases and J gave up 2 bases, with 13 bases separating them. CDR1 and CDR2 from the germline V gene are MNHEY and SMNVEV (reference sequence). This CDR3 is 14 amino acids long. As DNA, the CDR3 is TGTGCCAGCAGTCCTGTCGACAGCGCCTACGAGCAGTACTTC. It specifies CASSPVDSAYEQYF.

This clone was picked up a small number of times. The V gene is TRBV7-2, the J gene TRBJ2-7; no firm D call. Germline CDR1 and CDR2: SGHTA and FQGNSA. The CDR3 has 13 residues. V was cut by 2 bases and J by 3 bases, with 8 bases left in between. CDR3: CASSLIASYEQYF. CDR3 nucleotides: TGTGCCAGCAGCTTAATAGCAAGCTACGAGCAGTACTTC.